Sequencing of this TCR beta chain was carried out in a study of blood T cell repertoires in COVID-19. The length of the CDR3 is 14 residues. V lost 0 bases and J lost 10, with 16 bases in between. Germline CDR1 is SGHRS and CDR2 is YFSETQ. As processed by the authors: Using reference gene primer amplification, nucleated cell counts were estimated. Produced via immunoSEQ multiplex PCR; TCRdb's table is partial and in-frame only. The DNA was the basis for D and trimming; V, J and clone size are from that table. The sample lists approximately 220,000 clones; approximately 81% were seen once. The J gene is TRBJ1-1, the V gene TRBV5-1, with D tentatively TRBD1 (6 bases). The sample consisted of PBMCs or T cells enriched from blood (not recorded which). This clonotype was obtained from a man between 40 and 49 years old who had recovered from COVID-19. CDR3 sequence (DNA): TGCGCCAGCAGCTTGGAGGGGGTTTATCAAGGAGCTTTCTTT. It yields the protein CASSLEGVYQGAFF.